The entry below describes one T cell receptor (beta chain). This entry is derived from a study of blood T cells in healthy people across ages. A J-beta primer mix and a sample-barcoded 5' primer were used in a second PCR of roughly 6 to 11 cycles. TCRdb reanalysed the 5' RACE reads using MiXCR and keeps one entry per CDR3 protein. The sample lists around 1.1 million distinct CDR3 sequences; more than 30% were seen once. The CDR3 extends over 12 amino acids. Germline V CDR1 and CDR2: MNHNY, SVGAGI (reference sequence). The receptor comes from a man between 18 and 29 years old in good health. The sequenced sample was blood. The rearrangement uses TRBV6-6 and TRBJ2-4; TRBD1 might be the D (5 bases). Matching the DNA end better, TRBJ2-7 makes the J call doubtful. The CDR3 loop reads CASSYDSPEQYF. The CDR3 nucleotides are TGTGCCAGCAGCTACGACAGTCCCGAGCAGTACTTC.